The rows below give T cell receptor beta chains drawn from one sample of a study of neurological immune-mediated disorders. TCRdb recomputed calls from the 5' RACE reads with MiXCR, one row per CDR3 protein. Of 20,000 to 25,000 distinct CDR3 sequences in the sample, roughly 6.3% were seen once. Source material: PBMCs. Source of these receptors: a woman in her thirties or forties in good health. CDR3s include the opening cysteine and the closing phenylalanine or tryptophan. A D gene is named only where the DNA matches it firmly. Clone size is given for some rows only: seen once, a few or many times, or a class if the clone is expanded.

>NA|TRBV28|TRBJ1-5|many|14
CASSLFRVGQPQHF
TGTGCCAGCAGTTTATTCCGGGTCGGGCAGCCCCAGCATTTT
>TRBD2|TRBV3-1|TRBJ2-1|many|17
CASSQDRKLAGFDEQFF
TGTGCCAGCAGCCAAGATCGGAAACTAGCGGGCTTCGATGAGCAGTTCTTC
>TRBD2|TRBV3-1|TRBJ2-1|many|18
CASSQGALAGGSYNEQFF
TGTGCCAGCAGCCAAGGAGCGCTAGCGGGTGGCTCCTACAATGAGCAGTTCTTC
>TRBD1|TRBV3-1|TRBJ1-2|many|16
CASSRDRAGENYGYTF
TGTGCCAGCAGCCGGGACAGGGCGGGAGAAAACTATGGCTACACCTTC
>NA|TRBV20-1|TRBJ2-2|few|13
CSARGAETGELFF
TGCAGTGCTAGAGGGGCAGAGACCGGGGAGCTGTTTTTT
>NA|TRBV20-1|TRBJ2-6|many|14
CSARGGTGANVLTF
TGCAGTGCTAGAGGGGGGACTGGGGCCAACGTCCTGACTTTC
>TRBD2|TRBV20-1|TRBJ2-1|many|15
CSARGLAGVKNEQFF
TGCAGTGCTAGGGGACTAGCGGGAGTAAAGAATGAGCAGTTCTTC
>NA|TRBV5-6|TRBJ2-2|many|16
CASSLALPGVAGELFF
TGTGCCAGCAGCTTGGCGTTACCGGGAGTAGCCGGGGAGCTGTTTTTT
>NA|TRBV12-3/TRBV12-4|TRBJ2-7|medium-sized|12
CASSFWENEQYF
TGTGCCAGCAGTTTTTGGGAGAACGAGCAGTACTTC
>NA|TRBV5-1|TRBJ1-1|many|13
CASSLTDGSKAFF
TGCGCCAGCAGCTTGACGGACGGCTCGAAAGCTTTCTTT
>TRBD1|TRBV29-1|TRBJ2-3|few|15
CSVDGAGGKTDTEYF
TGCAGCGTTGACGGTGCAGGGGGAAAGACAGATACGGAGTATTTT
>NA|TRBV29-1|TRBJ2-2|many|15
CSVDFGVWNTGELFF
TGCAGCGTTGACTTTGGAGTGTGGAACACCGGGGAGCTGTTTTTT
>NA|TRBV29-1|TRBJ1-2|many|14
CSVAGTQVEYGYTF
TGCAGCGTTGCCGGGACCCAGGTTGAGTATGGCTACACCTTC
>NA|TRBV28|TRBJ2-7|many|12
CASSLNLDEQYF
TGTGCCAGCAGTTTAAATCTCGACGAGCAGTACTTC
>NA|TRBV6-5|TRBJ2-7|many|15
CASSQQDPGSYEQYF
TGTGCCAGCAGTCAACAGGACCCAGGATCCTACGAGCAGTACTTC
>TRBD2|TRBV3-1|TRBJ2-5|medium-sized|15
CASSRLAGGQATQYF
TGTGCCAGCAGCAGACTAGCGGGGGGGCAGGCGACCCAGTACTTC
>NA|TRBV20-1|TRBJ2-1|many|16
CSARHSTGTFNDEQFF
TGCAGTGCTAGACACTCCACCGGGACTTTTAATGATGAGCAGTTCTTC
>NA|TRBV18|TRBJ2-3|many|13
CASSPISTDTQYF
TGTGCCAGCTCACCGATAAGCACAGATACGCAGTATTTT
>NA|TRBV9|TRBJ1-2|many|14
CASSVGQSNYGYTF
TGTGCCAGCAGCGTCGGACAGAGCAATTATGGCTACACCTTC
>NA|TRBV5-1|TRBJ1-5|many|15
CASSLAGTSNQPQHF
TGCGCCAGCAGCTTGGCCGGGACTAGCAATCAGCCCCAGCATTTT
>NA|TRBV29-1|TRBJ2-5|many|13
CSVETGTSETQYF
TGCAGCGTTGAAACAGGGACGTCAGAGACCCAGTACTTC
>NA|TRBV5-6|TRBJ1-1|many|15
CASSPAAEMATEAFF
TGTGCCAGCAGCCCGGCGGCGGAGATGGCCACTGAAGCTTTCTTT
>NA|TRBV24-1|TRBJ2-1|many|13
CATSDLNGNEQFF
TGTGCCACCAGTGATTTGAATGGGAATGAGCAGTTCTTC
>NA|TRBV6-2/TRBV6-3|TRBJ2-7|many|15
CASSKDQGASYEQYF
TGTGCCAGCAGTAAGGACCAGGGTGCCTCCTACGAGCAGTACTTC
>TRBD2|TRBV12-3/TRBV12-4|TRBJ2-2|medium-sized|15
CASSKAGADTGELFF
TGTGCCAGCAGTAAAGCGGGAGCGGACACCGGGGAGCTGTTTTTT
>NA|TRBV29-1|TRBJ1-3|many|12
CSGSETGNTIYF
TGCAGCGGGTCCGAGACTGGAAACACCATATATTTT
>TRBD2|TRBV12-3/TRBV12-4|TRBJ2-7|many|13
CASSLGREGEQYF
TGTGCCAGCAGTTTAGGCAGGGAGGGTGAGCAGTACTTC
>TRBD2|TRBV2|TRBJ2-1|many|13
CASMTGGSNEQFF
TGTGCCAGCATGACGGGAGGAAGTAATGAGCAGTTCTTC
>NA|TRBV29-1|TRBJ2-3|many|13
CSVESGFADTQYF
TGCAGCGTTGAATCGGGGTTCGCAGATACGCAGTATTTT
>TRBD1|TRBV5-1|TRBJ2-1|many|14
CASTPGTEYNEQFF
TGCGCCAGCACCCCCGGGACAGAATACAATGAGCAGTTCTTC
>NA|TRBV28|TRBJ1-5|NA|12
CAIQGSNQPQHF
TGTGCCATCCAGGGTAGCAATCAGCCCCAGCATTTT
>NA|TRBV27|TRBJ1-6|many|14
CASLRGTGFGPLHF
TGTGCCAGCTTGCGGGGGACGGGGTTTGGTCCCCTCCACTTT
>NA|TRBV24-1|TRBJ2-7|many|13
CATSPRDDYEQYF
TGTGCCACCTCCCCCCGGGACGACTACGAGCAGTACTTC
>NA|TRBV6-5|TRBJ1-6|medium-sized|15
CASSYSGNPDSPLHF
TGTGCCAGCAGTTACTCGGGCAATCCGGATTCACCCCTCCACTTT
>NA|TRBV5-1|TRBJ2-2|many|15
CASSAVATFTGELFF
TGCGCCAGCAGCGCCGTAGCGACCTTCACCGGGGAGCTGTTTTTT
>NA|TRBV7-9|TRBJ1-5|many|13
CASSPSSNQPQHF
TGTGCCAGCAGCCCCAGTAGCAATCAGCCCCAGCATTTT
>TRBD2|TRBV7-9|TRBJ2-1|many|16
CASSLDSAGASNEQFF
TGTGCCAGCAGCTTAGATTCGGCGGGAGCCTCCAATGAGCAGTTCTTC
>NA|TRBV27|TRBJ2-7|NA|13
CASSLGGAREQYF
TGTGCCAGCAGTCTGGGAGGCGCACGGGAGCAGTACTTC
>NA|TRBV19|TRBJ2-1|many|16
CASSIRQGIDYNEQFF
TGTGCCAGTAGTATTAGGCAGGGAATAGACTACAATGAGCAGTTCTTC
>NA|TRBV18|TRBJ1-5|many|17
CASSQSGVRGQGQPQHF
TGTGCCAGCTCACAGTCTGGTGTCAGGGGCCAAGGTCAGCCCCAGCATTTT
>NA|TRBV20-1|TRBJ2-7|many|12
CSARRARREQYF
TGCAGTGCTAGGAGGGCCCGCCGCGAGCAGTACTTC
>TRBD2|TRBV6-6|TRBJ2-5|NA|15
CASSLREGTKETQYF
TGTGCCAGCAGCCTTCGGGAGGGGACCAAAGAGACCCAGTACTTC
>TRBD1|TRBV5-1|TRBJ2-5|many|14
CASSKWTGEETQYF
TGCGCCAGCAGCAAGTGGACAGGGGAAGAGACCCAGTACTTC
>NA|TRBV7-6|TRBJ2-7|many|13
CASSSRTAYEQYF
TGTGCCAGCAGCTCCCGGACAGCCTACGAGCAGTACTTC
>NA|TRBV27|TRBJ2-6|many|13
CASSLSGANVLTF
TGTGCCAGCAGTTTATCTGGGGCCAACGTCCTGACTTTC
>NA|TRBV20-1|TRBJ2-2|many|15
CSAAVGGGVTGELFF
TGCAGTGCTGCCGTGGGAGGGGGAGTCACCGGGGAGCTGTTTTTT